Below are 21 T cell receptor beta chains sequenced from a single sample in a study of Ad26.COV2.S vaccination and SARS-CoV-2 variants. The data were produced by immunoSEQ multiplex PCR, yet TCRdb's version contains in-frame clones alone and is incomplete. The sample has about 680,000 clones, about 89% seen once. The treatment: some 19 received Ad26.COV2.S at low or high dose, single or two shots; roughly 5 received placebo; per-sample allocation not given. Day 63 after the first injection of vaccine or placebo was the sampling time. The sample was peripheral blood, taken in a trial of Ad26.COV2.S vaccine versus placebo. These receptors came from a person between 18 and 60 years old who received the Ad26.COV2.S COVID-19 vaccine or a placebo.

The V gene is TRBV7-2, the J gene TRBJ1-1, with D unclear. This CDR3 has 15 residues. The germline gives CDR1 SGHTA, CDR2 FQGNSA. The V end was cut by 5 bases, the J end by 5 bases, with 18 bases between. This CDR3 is CASSPTGAAGTEAFF. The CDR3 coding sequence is TGTGCCAGCAGCCCAACCGGCGCAGCCGGGACTGAAGCTTTCTTT. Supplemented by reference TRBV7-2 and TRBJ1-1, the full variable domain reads GAGVSQSPSNKVTEKGKDVELRCDPISGHTALYWYRQSLGQGLEFLIYFQGNSAPDKSGLPSDRFSAERTGGSVSTLTIQRTQQEDSAVYLCASSPTGAAGTEAFFGQGTRLTVV.

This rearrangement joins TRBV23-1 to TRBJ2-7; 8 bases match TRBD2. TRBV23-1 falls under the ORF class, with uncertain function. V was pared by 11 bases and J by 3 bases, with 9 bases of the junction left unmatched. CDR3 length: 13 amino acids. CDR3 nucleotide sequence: TGCGCCTCCCCGTGGACTAGCTACTACGAGCAGTACTTC. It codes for CASPWTSYYEQYF.

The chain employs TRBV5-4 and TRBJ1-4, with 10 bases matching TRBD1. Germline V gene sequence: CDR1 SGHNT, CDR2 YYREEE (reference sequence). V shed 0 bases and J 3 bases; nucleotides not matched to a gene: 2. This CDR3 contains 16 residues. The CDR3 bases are TGTGCCAGCAGCTTGGGGACAGGGGGTCCTAATGAAAAACTGTTTTTT. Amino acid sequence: CASSLGTGGPNEKLFF. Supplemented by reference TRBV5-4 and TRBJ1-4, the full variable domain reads ETGVTQSPTHLIKTRGQQVTLRCSSQSGHNTVSWYQQALGQGPQFIFQYYREEENGRGNFPPRFSGLQFPNYSSELNVNALELDDSALYLCASSLGTGGPNEKLFFGSGTQLSVL.

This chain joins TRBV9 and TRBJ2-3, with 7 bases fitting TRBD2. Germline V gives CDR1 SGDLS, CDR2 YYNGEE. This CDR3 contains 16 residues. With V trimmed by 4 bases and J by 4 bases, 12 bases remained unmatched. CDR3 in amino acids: CASSSFFGGGADTQYF. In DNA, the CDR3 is TGTGCCAGCAGCTCCTTTTTCGGTGGGGGGGCAGATACGCAGTATTTT.

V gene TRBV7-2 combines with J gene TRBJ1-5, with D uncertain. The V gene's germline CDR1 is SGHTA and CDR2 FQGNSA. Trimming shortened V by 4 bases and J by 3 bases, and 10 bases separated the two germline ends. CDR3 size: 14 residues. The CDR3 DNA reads TGTGCCAGCAGCTCAGGACGGGTCAATCAGCCCCAGCATTTT. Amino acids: CASSSGRVNQPQHF. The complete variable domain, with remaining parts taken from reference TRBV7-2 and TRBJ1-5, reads GAGVSQSPSNKVTEKGKDVELRCDPISGHTALYWYRQSLGQGLEFLIYFQGNSAPDKSGLPSDRFSAERTGGSVSTLTIQRTQQEDSAVYLCASSSGRVNQPQHFGDGTRLSIL.

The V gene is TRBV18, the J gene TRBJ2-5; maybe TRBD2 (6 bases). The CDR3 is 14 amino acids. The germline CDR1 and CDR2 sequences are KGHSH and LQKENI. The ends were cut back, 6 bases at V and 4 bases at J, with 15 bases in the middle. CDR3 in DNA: TGTGCCAGCTCCACCACGTCCGGGGGAGAGACCCAGTACTTC. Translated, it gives CASSTTSGGETQYF. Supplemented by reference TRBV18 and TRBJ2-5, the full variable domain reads NAGVMQNPRHLVRRRGQEARLRCSPMKGHSHVYWYRQLPEEGLKFMVYLQKENIIDESGMPKERFSAEFPKEGPSILRIQQVVRGDSAAYFCASSTTSGGETQYFGPGTRLLVL.

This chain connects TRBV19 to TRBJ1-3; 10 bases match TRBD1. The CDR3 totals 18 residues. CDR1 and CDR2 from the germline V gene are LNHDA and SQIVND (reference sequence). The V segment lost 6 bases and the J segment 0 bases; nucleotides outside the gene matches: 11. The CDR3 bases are TGTGCCAGTAGCGCCGGGACAGGGGTCCGCGACTCTGGAAACACCATATATTTT. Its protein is CASSAGTGVRDSGNTIYF.

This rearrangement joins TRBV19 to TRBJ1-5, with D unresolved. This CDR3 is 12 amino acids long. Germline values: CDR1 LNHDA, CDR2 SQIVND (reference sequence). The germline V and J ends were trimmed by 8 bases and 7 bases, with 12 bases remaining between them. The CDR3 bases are TGTGCCAGTTCCGGATTGAGGCAGCCCCAGCATTTT. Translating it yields CASSGLRQPQHF.

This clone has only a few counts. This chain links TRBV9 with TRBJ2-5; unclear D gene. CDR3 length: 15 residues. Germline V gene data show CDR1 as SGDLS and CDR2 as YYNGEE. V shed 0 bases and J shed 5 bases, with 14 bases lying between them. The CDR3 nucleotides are TGTGCCAGCAGCGTAGTAGGGAAGAGCGTGGAGACCCAGTACTTC. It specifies CASSVVGKSVETQYF.

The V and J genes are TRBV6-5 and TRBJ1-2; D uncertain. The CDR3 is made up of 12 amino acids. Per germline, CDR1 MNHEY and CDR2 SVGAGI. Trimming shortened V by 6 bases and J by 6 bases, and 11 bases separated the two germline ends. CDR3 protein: CASSPDGDGYTF. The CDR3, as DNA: TGTGCCAGCAGCCCGGATGGGGATGGCTACACCTTC.

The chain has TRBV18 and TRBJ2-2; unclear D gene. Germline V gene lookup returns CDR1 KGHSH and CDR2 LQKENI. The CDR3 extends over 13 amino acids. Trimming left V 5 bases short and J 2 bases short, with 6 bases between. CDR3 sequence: CASSEPNTGELFF. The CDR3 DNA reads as TGTGCCAGCTCAGAGCCAAACACCGGGGAGCTGTTTTTT. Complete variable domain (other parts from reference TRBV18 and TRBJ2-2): NAGVMQNPRHLVRRRGQEARLRCSPMKGHSHVYWYRQLPEEGLKFMVYLQKENIIDESGMPKERFSAEFPKEGPSILRIQQVVRGDSAAYFCASSEPNTGELFFGEGSRLTVL.

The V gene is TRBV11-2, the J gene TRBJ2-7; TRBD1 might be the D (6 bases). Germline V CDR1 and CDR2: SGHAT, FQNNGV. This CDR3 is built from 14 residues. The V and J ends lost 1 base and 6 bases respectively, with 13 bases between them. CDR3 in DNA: TGTGCCAGCAGCTTAGCCCAGGGACAAAGCGAGCAGTACTTC. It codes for CASSLAQGQSEQYF.

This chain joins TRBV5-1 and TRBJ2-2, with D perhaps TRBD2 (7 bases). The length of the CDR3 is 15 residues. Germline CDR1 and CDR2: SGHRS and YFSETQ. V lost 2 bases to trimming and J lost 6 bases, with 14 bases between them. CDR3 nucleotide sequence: TGCGCCAGCAGCTTCAGGGGAGCGGGGCCCGGGGAGCTGTTTTTT. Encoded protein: CASSFRGAGPGELFF.

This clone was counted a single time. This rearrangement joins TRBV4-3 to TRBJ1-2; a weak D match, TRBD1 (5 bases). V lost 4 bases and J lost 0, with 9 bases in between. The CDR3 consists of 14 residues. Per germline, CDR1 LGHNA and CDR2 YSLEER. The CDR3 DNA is TGCGCCAGCAGCCCAGACAGCGCTAACTATGGCTACACCTTC. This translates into CASSPDSANYGYTF.

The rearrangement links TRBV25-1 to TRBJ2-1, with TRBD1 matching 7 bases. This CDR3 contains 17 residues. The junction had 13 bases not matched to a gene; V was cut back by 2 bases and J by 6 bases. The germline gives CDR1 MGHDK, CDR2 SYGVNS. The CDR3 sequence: CASSEHSGRGIGNEQFF. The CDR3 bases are TGTGCCAGCAGTGAACACTCGGGCAGGGGGATTGGCAATGAGCAGTTCTTC.

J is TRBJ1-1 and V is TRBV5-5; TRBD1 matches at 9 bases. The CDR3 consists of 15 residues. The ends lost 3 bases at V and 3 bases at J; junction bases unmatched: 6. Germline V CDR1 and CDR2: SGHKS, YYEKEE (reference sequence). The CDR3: CASSSRTGADTEAFF. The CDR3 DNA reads TGTGCCAGCAGCTCACGGACAGGGGCCGACACTGAAGCTTTCTTT.

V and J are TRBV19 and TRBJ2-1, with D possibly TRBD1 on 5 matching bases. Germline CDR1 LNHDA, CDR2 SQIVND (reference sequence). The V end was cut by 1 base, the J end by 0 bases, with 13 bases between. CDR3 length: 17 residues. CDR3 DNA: TGTGCCAGTAGTATAGCCAGGGCGGACCTCTCCTACAATGAGCAGTTCTTC. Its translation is CASSIARADLSYNEQFF.

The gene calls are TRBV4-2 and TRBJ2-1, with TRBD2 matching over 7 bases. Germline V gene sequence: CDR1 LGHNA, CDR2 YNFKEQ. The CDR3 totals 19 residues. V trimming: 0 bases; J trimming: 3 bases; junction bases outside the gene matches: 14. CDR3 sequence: CASSQDPGAGAILYNEQFF. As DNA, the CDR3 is TGTGCCAGCAGCCAAGACCCTGGGGCGGGAGCCATCCTCTACAATGAGCAGTTCTTC.

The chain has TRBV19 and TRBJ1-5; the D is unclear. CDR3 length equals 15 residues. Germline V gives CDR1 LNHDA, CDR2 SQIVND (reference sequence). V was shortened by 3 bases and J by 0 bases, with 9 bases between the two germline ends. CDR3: CASSIPINSNQPQHF. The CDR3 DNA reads TGTGCCAGTAGTATCCCCATTAATAGCAATCAGCCCCAGCATTTT. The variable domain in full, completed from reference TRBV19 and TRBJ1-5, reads DGGITQSPKYLFRKEGQNVTLSCEQNLNHDAMYWYRQDPGQGLRLIYYSQIVNDFQKGDIAEGYSVSREKKESFPLTVTSAQKNPTAFYLCASSIPINSNQPQHFGDGTRLSIL.

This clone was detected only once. CDR3 protein: CASSQNSGFHNEQFF. As DNA, the CDR3 is TGTGCCAGCAGCCAAAATAGCGGGTTCCACAATGAGCAGTTCTTC. This rearrangement joins TRBV7-2 to TRBJ2-1; 7 positions agree with TRBD2. This CDR3 region has 15 residues. Germline V gene data show CDR1 as SGHTA and CDR2 as FQGNSA. Germline trimming cut 5 bases from V and 5 bases from J; bases unmatched to any gene: 9. Complete variable domain (other parts from reference TRBV7-2 and TRBJ2-1): GAGVSQSPSNKVTEKGKDVELRCDPISGHTALYWYRQSLGQGLEFLIYFQGNSAPDKSGLPSDRFSAERTGGSVSTLTIQRTQQEDSAVYLCASSQNSGFHNEQFFGPGTRLTVL.

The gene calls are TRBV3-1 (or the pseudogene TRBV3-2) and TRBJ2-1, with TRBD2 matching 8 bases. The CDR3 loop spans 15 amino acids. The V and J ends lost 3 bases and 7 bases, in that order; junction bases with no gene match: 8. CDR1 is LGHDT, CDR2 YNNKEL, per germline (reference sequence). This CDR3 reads CASSQGREGQNEQFF. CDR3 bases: TGTGCCAGCAGCCAGGGACGGGAGGGCCAGAATGAGCAGTTCTTC.